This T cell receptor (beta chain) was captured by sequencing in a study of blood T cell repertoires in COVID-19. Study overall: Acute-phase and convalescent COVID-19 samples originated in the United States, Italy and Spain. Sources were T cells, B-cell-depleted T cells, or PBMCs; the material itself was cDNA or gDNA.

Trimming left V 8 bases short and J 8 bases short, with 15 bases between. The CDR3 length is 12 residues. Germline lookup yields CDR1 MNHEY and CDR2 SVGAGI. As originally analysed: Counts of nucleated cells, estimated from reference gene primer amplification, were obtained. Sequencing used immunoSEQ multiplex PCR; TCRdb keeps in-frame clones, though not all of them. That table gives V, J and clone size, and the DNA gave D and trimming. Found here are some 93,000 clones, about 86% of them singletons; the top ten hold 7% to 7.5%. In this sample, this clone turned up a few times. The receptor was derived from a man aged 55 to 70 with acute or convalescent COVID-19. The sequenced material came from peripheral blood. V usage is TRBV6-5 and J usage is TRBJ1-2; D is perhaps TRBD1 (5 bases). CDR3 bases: TGTGCCAGCTGGGGGAGGATCTACGGCTACACCTTC. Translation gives CASWGRIYGYTF.